This TCR beta chain was profiled in a study of cytomegalovirus exposure and HLA in healthy donors. This CDR3 has 14 amino acids. V shed 3 bases and J shed 3 bases, with 11 bases lying between them. Germline V gene lookup returns CDR1 SGHTA and CDR2 FQGNSA. Study findings and constraints: In vitro confirmation showed a few CMV-associated chains to be CMV antigen specific. HLA alleles showed associations with some 15,000 TCR beta sequences in a later analysis, at a 0.05 false discovery rate. According to the study, around 180 TCR beta chains were cytomegalovirus-associated.

With 60 Vbeta and 13 Jbeta primers, the PCR was carried out. The authors' processing: A follow-up analysis tallied around 80 million unique TCR beta chains, roughly 11 million shared. The repertoire was sequenced with immunoSEQ multiplex PCR; TCRdb's copy has only in-frame clones and lacks some. Clonal size and the V and J genes are those of that table, whereas D and trimming came from the DNA. Of fewer than 100,000 clones in the sample, around 76% were seen once. With regard to this clone: The antigen remains undetermined.

The chain couples TRBV7-2 to TRBJ1-1, with D unresolved. The clonotype was recovered from a man aged 35 to 55 in good health and CMV-seropositive. The material sequenced was PBMCs. CDR3 protein: CASSFGRGDTEAFF. Written as DNA, the CDR3 is TGTGCCAGCAGCTTCGGACGGGGTGACACTGAAGCTTTCTTT. Filled out from reference TRBV7-2 and TRBJ1-1, the complete variable domain reads GAGVSQSPSNKVTEKGKDVELRCDPISGHTALYWYRQSLGQGLEFLIYFQGNSAPDKSGLPSDRFSAERTGGSVSTLTIQRTQQEDSAVYLCASSFGRGDTEAFFGQGTRLTVV.